These 5 T cell receptor beta chains were all obtained from the same sample, sequenced in a study of blood T cell repertoires in COVID-19. TCRdb keeps only in-frame clones here, not all; method: immunoSEQ multiplex PCR. The sample holds roughly 250,000 clones, about nine tenths seen once. Sequenced: PBMCs or T cells enriched from blood (not recorded which). These receptors were collected from a woman in her twenties or thirties with acute COVID-19.

V gene TRBV11-2 combines with J gene TRBJ1-1; TRBD1 matches at 9 bases. There are 15 residues in the CDR3. Germline CDR1 reads SGHAT; CDR2 reads FQNNGV. V shed 3 bases, J shed 3 bases, and the junction held 5 bases outside the gene matches. DNA for the CDR3: TGTGCCAGCAGCTTGGGGACAGGGCTGGACACTGAAGCTTTCTTT. It yields the protein CASSLGTGLDTEAFF.

V and J are TRBV5-4 and TRBJ2-7, with 8 nucleotides matching TRBD2. This CDR3 region has 14 residues. The germline V gene has CDR1 SGHNT and CDR2 YYREEE (reference sequence). J lost 2 bases, V lost 0 bases, and 1 base had no gene match. The CDR3 nucleotides read TGTGCCAGCAGCTTGGAACTAGCGGCCTACGAGCAGTACTTC. Amino acid sequence: CASSLELAAYEQYF. Together with reference TRBV5-4 and TRBJ2-7, the CDR3 gives the full variable domain: ETGVTQSPTHLIKTRGQQVTLRCSSQSGHNTVSWYQQALGQGPQFIFQYYREEENGRGNFPPRFSGLQFPNYSSELNVNALELDDSALYLCASSLELAAYEQYFGPGTRLTVT.

This chain joins TRBV28 and TRBJ1-2; 8 nucleotides match TRBD1. The V gene's germline CDR1 is MDHEN and CDR2 SYDVKM. The CDR3 length is 16 residues. The ends lost 5 bases at V and 6 bases at J; junction bases unmatched: 14. DNA for the CDR3: TGTGCCAGCAGTCTGGCTGACGGGACAGGTGGTGATGGCTACACCTTC. Translating gives CASSLADGTGGDGYTF.

The chain joins TRBV4-2 to TRBJ1-2; tentatively, D is TRBD1 (5 bases). CDR1 and CDR2 (germline): LGHNA, YNFKEQ. The V and J ends lost 3 bases and 8 bases respectively, with 10 bases between them. The length of the CDR3 is 12 residues. The CDR3 loop is CASSQGLVGYTF. CDR3 nucleotide sequence: TGTGCCAGCAGCCAGGGACTTGTCGGCTACACCTTC.

This chain joins TRBV5-1 and TRBJ2-4; D possibly corresponds to TRBD1 (6 bases). Germline assignment: CDR1 SGHRS and CDR2 YFSETQ. V dropped 0 bases and J dropped 7 bases, with 11 bases sitting between them. This CDR3 has 14 residues. CDR3 protein: CASSLAPQGNIQYF. The CDR3 coding sequence is TGCGCCAGCAGCTTGGCCCCACAGGGCAACATTCAGTACTTC.